The next 9 T cell receptor beta chains were all read from a single sample in a study of cytomegalovirus exposure and HLA in healthy donors. Use of 60 Vbeta and 13 Jbeta primers characterized the PCR. Only in-frame clones appear in the TCRdb table, and some are missing; sequencing was by immunoSEQ multiplex PCR. The sample consists of around 170,000 clones, around 76% of them appearing once. The sample was PBMCs. Receptors were obtained from a man in his forties in good health and CMV-seronegative.

The rearrangement uses TRBV9 and TRBJ2-7; 7 bases agree with TRBD1. With V trimmed by 4 bases and J by 5 bases, 9 bases remained unmatched. The CDR3 is made up of 14 amino acids. The V gene's germline CDR1 is SGDLS and CDR2 YYNGEE. The DNA for the CDR3 is TGTGCCAGCAGCCCCCGGGACAGAGTCAACGAGCAGTACTTC. It translates to CASSPRDRVNEQYF. Full variable domain (remainder filled in from reference TRBV9 and TRBJ2-7): DSGVTQTPKHLITATGQRVTLRCSPRSGDLSVYWYQQSLDQGLQFLIQYYNGEERAKGNILERFSAQQFPDLHSELNLSSLELGDSALYFCASSPRDRVNEQYFGPGTRLTVT.

The gene calls are TRBV25-1 and TRBJ2-1, with 8 positions matching TRBD2. Germline assignment: CDR1 MGHDK and CDR2 SYGVNS. V was clipped by 4 bases and J by 7 bases; unmatched bases: 3. The length of the CDR3 is 13 residues. The CDR3 protein is CASSVIAGNEQFF. CDR3 coding DNA: TGTGCCAGCAGTGTAATAGCGGGGAATGAGCAGTTCTTC.

The rearrangement uses TRBV6-5 and TRBJ1-2, with 7 positions matching TRBD1. The CDR3 has 14 amino acids. From germline, CDR1 is MNHEY and CDR2 SVGAGI. V shed 2 bases and J 3 bases; nucleotides not matched to a gene: 3. The CDR3 nucleotides read TGTGCCAGCAGTTACCGGGACAGAGACTATGGCTACACCTTC. The encoded protein is CASSYRDRDYGYTF.

The CDR3 reads CASSFSSAGTSGRTGELFF. The CDR3 nucleotides read TGTGCCAGCAGCTTCTCCTCCGCCGGGACTAGCGGGAGGACCGGGGAGCTGTTTTTT. V is TRBV7-6 and J is TRBJ2-2; 15 nucleotides line up with TRBD2. J gave up 5 bases and V 3 bases, and 10 bases lay outside the gene matches. CDR3 length: 19 amino acids. Germline V gene lookup returns CDR1 SGHVS and CDR2 FNYEAQ.

The J gene is TRBJ2-5, the V gene TRBV14, with D maybe TRBD1 (6 bases). CDR3 length: 13 residues. Germline V gives CDR1 SGHDN, CDR2 FVKESK. V was shortened by 4 bases and J by 6 bases, with 12 bases between the two germline ends. CDR3 in amino acids: CASSPYRAQTQYF. The CDR3 DNA sequence: TGTGCCAGCAGCCCTTACAGGGCACAGACCCAGTACTTC.

This clone has just a few counts. The J gene is TRBJ1-5, the V gene TRBV27, with D possibly matching TRBD1 (5 bases). The CDR3 has 15 residues. CDR1 and CDR2 (germline): MNHEY, SMNVEV (reference sequence). The V end lost 4 bases, the J end lost 0 bases, and 10 bases lay between the germline ends. The CDR3 region has the DNA TGTGCCAGCAGTTCGACAGAATATAGCAATCAGCCCCAGCATTTT. It yields the protein CASSSTEYSNQPQHF.

V usage is TRBV5-6 and J usage is TRBJ2-3, with D tentatively TRBD2 (6 bases). The CDR3 runs 16 residues. CDR1 and CDR2 from the germline V gene are SGHDT and YYEEEE. Trimming cost V 1 base and J 0 bases, with 12 bases left between them. In DNA, the CDR3 is TGTGCCAGCAGCTTGTCCATAGCGGCTAGCACAGATACGCAGTATTTT. It specifies CASSLSIAASTDTQYF.

The V and J genes are TRBV11-2 and TRBJ2-5, with TRBD2 as a possible D gene (7 bases). This CDR3 has 16 amino acids. V gave up 0 bases and J gave up 5 bases, with 16 bases separating them. Germline V gives CDR1 SGHAT, CDR2 FQNNGV. The CDR3 sequence is CASSLEGGGLWETQYF. The CDR3 nucleotides read TGTGCCAGCAGCTTAGAGGGGGGGGGCCTGTGGGAGACCCAGTACTTC.

The chain combines TRBV28 with TRBJ1-1; 7 bases align to TRBD1. Germline V lookup: CDR1 MDHEN, CDR2 SYDVKM. This CDR3 is built from 15 residues. V gave up 6 bases and J gave up 0 bases; unmatched junction bases: 7. In DNA, the CDR3 is TGTGCCAGCAGGACTTCAGGGGGAGTGAACACTGAAGCTTTCTTT. Translated: CASRTSGGVNTEAFF.